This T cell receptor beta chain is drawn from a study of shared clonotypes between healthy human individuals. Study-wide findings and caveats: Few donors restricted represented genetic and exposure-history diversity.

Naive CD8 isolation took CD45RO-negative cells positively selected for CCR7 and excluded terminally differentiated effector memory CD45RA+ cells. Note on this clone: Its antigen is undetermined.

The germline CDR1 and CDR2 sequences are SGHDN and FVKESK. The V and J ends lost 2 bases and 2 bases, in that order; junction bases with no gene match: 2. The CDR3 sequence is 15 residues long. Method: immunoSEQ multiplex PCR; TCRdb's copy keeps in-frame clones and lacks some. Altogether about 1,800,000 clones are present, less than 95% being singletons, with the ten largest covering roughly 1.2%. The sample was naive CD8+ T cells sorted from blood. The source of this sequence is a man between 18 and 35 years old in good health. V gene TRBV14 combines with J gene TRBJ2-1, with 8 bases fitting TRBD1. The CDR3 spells CASSQRQGPYNEQFF. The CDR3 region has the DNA TGTGCCAGCAGCCAAAGACAGGGGCCCTACAATGAGCAGTTCTTC. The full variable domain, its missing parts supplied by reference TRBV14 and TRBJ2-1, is EAGVTQFPSHSVIEKGQTVTLRCDPISGHDNLYWYRRVMGKEIKFLLHFVKESKQDESGMPNNRFLAERTGGTYSTLKVQPAELEDSGVYFCASSQRQGPYNEQFFGPGTRLTVL.